This entry describes one T cell receptor beta chain. Its antigen is unknown. The entry originates in a study of T cells after posttransplantation cyclophosphamide. Treatment was busulfan-fludarabine conditioning, a marrow graft, and cyclophosphamide on days +3 and +4. The protocol was immunoSEQ multiplex PCR, while the TCRdb copy is restricted to in-frame clones and leaves out a portion. The sample lists around 17,000 clones, roughly 80% seen once, with roughly 31% in the top ten. General study findings and limits: TRB clonality was highly associated with recipient CMV seropositivity and reactivation.

The receptor was derived from a female patient in her thirties or forties who received an allogeneic stem cell transplant from a related donor, was CMV-positive, and had no GVHD. Part of the T cells may come from the graft donor. The sequencing used CD8+ T cells sorted from PBMCs, collected around 2,000 days after a stem cell transplant with posttransplant cyclophosphamide.

The CDR3 DNA reads TGCGCCAGCAGCCAGGAAAGCGGGAGGAGCTCCTACGAGCAGTACTTC. Its translation is CASSQESGRSSYEQYF. The chain has TRBV4-1 and TRBJ2-7, with 9 bases fitting TRBD2. The CDR3 sequence is 16 residues long. J lost 0 bases, V lost 3 bases, and 6 bases had no gene match. The germline V gene encodes CDR1 MGHRA and CDR2 YSYEKL.